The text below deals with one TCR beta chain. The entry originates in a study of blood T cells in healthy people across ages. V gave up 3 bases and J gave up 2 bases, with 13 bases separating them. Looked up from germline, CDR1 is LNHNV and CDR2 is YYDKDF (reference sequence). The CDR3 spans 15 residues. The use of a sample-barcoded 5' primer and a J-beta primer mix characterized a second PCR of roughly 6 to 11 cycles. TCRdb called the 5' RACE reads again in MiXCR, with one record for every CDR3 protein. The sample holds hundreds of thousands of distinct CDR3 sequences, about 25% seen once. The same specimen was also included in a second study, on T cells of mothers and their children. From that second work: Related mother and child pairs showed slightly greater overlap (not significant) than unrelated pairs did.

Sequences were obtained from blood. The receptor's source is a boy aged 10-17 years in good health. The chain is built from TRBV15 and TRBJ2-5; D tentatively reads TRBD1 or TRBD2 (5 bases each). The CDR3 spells CATSSGGFGQETQYF. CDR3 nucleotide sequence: TGTGCCACCAGCAGTGGGGGTTTCGGGCAAGAGACCCAGTACTTC.